This T cell receptor beta chain was obtained from a study of regulatory T cells in long-lasting Graves disease. Indicated time point: persistent/refractory GD, antithyroid drugs over 5 years with positive TRAb. PBMC RNA was the source of the TCR library. About this clonotype itself: This could be a read error, since a much larger clone is one nucleotide away.

In building TCR beta libraries, iRepertoire HTBI primers were used together with Arm-PCR of CDR3 regions. Via MiXCR, TCRdb re-called the multiplex PCR reads, giving one row per CDR3 protein. Of 300,000 or so distinct CDR3 sequences in the sample, about 19% were seen once. This CDR3 is built from 15 residues. The germline CDR1 and CDR2 sequences are SGHVS and FQNEAQ. The chain links TRBV7-8 to TRBJ2-5; 9 bases match TRBD1. Here the sequenced sample was peripheral blood mononuclear cells (PBMCs), taken when the disease was refractory, from a patient treated with antithyroid drugs. This TCR came from a female donor with Graves disease. This chain's CDR3 is CASSSQGAATETRYF. The CDR3 DNA sequence: TGTGCCAGCAGCTCACAGGGGGCGGCAACTGAGACCCGGTACTTC.